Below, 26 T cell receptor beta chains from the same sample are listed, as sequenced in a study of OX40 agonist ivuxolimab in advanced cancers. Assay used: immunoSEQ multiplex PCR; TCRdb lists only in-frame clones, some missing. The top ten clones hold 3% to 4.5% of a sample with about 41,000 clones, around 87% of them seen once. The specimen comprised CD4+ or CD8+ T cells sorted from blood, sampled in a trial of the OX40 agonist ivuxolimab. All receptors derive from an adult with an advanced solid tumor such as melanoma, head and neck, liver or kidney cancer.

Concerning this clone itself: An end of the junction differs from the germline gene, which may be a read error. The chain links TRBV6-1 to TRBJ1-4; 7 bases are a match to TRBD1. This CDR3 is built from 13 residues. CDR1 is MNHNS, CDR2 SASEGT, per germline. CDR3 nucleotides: TGTGCCAGCAGTGTAAACCGCCGGGACAGTTGGATTTTT. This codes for CASSVNRRDSWIF.

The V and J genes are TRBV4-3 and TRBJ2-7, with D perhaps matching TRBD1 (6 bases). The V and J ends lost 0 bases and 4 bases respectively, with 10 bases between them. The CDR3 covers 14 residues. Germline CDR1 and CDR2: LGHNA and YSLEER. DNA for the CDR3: TGCGCCAGCAGCCAAGATGCAGGGGTGTACGAGCAGTACTTC. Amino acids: CASSQDAGVYEQYF.

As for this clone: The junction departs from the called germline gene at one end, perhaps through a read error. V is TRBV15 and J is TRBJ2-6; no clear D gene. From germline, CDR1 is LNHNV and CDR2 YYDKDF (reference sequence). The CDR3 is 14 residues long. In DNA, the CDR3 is TGTGCCACCAGCACGGGCTCTGGGACCAACGTCCTGACTTTC. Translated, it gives CATSTGSGTNVLTF.

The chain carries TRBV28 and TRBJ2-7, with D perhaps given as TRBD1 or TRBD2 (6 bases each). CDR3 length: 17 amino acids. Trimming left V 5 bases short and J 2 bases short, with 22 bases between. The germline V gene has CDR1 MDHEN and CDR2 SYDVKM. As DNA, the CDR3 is TGTGCCAGCAGTCCCCTCCAAAAGGGGGACTTGGCCTACGAGCAGTACTTC. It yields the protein CASSPLQKGDLAYEQYF.

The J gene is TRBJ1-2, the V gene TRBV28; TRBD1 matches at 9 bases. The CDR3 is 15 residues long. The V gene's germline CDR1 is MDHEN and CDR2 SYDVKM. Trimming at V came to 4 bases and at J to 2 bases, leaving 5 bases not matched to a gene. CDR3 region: CASSSGQGRNYGYTF. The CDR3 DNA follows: TGTGCCAGCAGTTCCGGACAGGGGAGAAACTATGGCTACACCTTC.

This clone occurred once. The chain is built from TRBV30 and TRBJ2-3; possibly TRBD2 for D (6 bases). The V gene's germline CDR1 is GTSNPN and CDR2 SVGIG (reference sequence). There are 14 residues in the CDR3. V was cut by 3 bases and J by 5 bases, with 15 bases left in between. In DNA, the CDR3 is TGTGCCTGGAGCCGACTAGATATGGGAGATACGCAGTATTTT. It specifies CAWSRLDMGDTQYF.

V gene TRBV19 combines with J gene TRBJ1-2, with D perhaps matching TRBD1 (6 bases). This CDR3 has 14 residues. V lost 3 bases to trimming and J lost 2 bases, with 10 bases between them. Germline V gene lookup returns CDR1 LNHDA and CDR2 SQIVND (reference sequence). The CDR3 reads CASSMGGQNYGYTF. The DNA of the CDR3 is TGTGCCAGTAGTATGGGGGGACAAAACTATGGCTACACCTTC.

CDR3 DNA: TGTGCCAGCGAAGGCAGAGGGGGATTAGAGACCCAGTACTTC. This encodes CASEGRGGLETQYF. The chain carries TRBV11-2 and TRBJ2-5; D might be TRBD1 (6 bases). Germline CDR1 is SGHAT and CDR2 is FQNNGV. CDR3 size: 14 residues. V lost 8 bases, J lost 4 bases, and 17 bases lay in between.

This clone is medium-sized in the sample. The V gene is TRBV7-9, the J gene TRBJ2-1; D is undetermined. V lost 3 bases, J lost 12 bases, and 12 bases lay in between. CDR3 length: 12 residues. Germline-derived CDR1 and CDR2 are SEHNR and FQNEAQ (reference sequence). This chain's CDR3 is CASSFSIYGQFF. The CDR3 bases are TGTGCCAGCAGCTTCTCGATCTATGGGCAGTTCTTC.

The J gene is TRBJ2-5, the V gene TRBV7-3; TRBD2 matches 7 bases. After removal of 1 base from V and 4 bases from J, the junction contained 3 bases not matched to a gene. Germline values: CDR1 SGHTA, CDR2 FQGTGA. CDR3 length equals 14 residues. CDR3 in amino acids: CASSLRTRGETQYF. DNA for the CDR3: TGTGCCAGCAGCTTAAGGACTAGGGGAGAGACCCAGTACTTC. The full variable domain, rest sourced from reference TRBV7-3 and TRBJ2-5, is GAGVSQTPSNKVTEKGKYVELRCDPISGHTALYWYRQSLGQGPEFLIYFQGTGAADDSGLPNDRFFAVRPEGSVSTLKIQRTERGDSAVYLCASSLRTRGETQYFGPGTRLLVL.

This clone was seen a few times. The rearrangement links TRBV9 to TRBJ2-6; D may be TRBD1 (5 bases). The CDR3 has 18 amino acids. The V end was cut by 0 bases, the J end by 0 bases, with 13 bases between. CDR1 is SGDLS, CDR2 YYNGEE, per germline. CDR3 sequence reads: CASSVVQGVSSGANVLTF. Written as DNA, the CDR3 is TGTGCCAGCAGCGTAGTGCAAGGGGTATCCTCTGGGGCCAACGTCCTGACTTTC.

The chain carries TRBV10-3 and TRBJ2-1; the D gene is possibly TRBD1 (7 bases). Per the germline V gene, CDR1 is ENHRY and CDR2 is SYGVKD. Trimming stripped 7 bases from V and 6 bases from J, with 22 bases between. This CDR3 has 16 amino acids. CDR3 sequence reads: CAIMGAGGRYGNEQFF. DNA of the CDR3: TGTGCCATCATGGGGGCAGGGGGGAGGTACGGCAATGAGCAGTTCTTC.

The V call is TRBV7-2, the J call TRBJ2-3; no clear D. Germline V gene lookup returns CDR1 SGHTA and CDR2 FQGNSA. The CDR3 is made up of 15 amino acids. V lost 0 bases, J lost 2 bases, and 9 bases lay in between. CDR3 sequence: CASSLALSPTDTQYF. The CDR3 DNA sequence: TGTGCCAGCAGCTTAGCGCTAAGCCCCACAGATACGCAGTATTTT.

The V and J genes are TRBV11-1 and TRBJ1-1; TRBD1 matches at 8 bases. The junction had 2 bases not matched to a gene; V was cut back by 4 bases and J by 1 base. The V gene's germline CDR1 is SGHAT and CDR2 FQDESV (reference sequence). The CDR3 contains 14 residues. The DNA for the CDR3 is TGTGCCAGCAGCTCCGGGACAGGGAACACTGAAGCTTTCTTT. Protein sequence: CASSSGTGNTEAFF.

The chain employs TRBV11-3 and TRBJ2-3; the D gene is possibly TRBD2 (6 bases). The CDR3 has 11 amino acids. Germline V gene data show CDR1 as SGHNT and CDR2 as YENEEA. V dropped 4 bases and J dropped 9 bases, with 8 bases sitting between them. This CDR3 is CASSSRGTQYF. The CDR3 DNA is TGTGCCAGCAGCTCCCGGGGGACGCAGTATTTT.

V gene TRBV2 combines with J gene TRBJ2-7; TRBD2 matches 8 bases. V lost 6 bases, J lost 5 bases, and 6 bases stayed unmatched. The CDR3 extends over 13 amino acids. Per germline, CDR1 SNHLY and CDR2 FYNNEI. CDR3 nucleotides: TGTGCCAGCAGCAAAGAGCGGGGGAACGAGCAGTACTTC. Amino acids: CASSKERGNEQYF.

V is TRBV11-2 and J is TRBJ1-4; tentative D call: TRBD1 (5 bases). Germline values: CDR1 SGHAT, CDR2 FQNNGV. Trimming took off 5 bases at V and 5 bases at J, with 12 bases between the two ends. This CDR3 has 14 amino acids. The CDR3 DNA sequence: TGTGCCAGCAGCAGGACTTCAGGGAATGAAAAACTGTTTTTT. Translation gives CASSRTSGNEKLFF.

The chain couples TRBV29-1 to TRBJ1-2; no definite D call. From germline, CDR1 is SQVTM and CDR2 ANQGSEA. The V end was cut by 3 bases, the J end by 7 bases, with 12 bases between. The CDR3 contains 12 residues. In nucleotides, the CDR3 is TGCAGCGTTGAGAGGGTACTCGGTGGCTACACCTTC. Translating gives CSVERVLGGYTF.

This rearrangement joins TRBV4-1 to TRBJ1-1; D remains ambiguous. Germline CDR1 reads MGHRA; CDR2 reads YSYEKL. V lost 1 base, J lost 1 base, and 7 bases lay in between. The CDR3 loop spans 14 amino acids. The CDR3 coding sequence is TGCGCCAGCAGCCAAGGCAAACCGAACACTGAAGCTTTCTTT. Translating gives CASSQGKPNTEAFF.

The CDR3 nucleotides are TGTGCCAGCAGCCCAGGGTACCTGAACACTGAAGCTTTCTTT. Translated: CASSPGYLNTEAFF. The chain is built from TRBV11-2 and TRBJ1-1; tentative D call: TRBD1 (5 bases). The V end lost 5 bases, the J end lost 0 bases, and 10 bases lay between the germline ends. Germline V gives CDR1 SGHAT, CDR2 FQNNGV. This CDR3 is 14 amino acids long.

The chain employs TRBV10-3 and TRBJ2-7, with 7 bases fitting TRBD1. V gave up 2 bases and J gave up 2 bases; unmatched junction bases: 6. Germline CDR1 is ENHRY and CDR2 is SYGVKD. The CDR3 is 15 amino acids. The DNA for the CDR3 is TGTGCCATCAGTGAGCCCGGGACAGTTGCCTACGAGCAGTACTTC. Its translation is CAISEPGTVAYEQYF.

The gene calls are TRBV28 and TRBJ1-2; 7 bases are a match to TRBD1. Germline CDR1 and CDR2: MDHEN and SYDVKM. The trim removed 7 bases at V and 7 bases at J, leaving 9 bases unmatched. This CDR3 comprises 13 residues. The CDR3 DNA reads TGTGCCAGCAACGTAGGGACAGTACGTGGCTACACCTTC. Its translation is CASNVGTVRGYTF.

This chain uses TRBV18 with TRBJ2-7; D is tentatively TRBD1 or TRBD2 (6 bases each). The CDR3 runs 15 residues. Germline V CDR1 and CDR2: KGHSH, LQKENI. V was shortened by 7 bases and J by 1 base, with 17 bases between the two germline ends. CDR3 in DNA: TGTGCCAGCTTCTCAAGGGGGGCCCTTTCCTACGAGCAGTACTTC. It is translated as CASFSRGALSYEQYF. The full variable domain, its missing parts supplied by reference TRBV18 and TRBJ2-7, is NAGVMQNPRHLVRRRGQEARLRCSPMKGHSHVYWYRQLPEEGLKFMVYLQKENIIDESGMPKERFSAEFPKEGPSILRIQQVVRGDSAAYFCASFSRGALSYEQYFGPGTRLTVT.

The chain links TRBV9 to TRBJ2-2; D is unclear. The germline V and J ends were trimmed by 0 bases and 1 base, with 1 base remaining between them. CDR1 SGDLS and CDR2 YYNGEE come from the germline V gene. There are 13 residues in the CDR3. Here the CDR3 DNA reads TGTGCCAGCAGCGTAGAGAACACCGGGGAGCTGTTTTTT. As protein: CASSVENTGELFF.

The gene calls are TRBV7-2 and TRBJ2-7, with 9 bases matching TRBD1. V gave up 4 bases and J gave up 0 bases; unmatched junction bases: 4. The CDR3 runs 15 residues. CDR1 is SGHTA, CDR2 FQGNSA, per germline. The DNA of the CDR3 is TGTGCCAGCAGCTACAGGGGGCGGGACTCCTACGAGCAGTACTTC. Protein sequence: CASSYRGRDSYEQYF. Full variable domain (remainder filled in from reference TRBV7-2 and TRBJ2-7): GAGVSQSPSNKVTEKGKDVELRCDPISGHTALYWYRQSLGQGLEFLIYFQGNSAPDKSGLPSDRFSAERTGGSVSTLTIQRTQQEDSAVYLCASSYRGRDSYEQYFGPGTRLTVT.

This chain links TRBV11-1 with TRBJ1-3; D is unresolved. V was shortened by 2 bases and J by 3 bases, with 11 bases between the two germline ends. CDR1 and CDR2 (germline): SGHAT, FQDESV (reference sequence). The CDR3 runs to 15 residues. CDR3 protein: CASSLSPADGNTIYF. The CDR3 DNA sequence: TGTGCCAGCAGCTTATCCCCGGCGGATGGAAACACCATATATTTT.